The clone carrying this T cell receptor beta chain has ten or more counts. These data belong to a study of CD8+CD57+ T cells in acquired aplastic anemia. For sequencing, patients were chosen who had shown expansion of CD8+CD57+ cells by flow cytometry. There were no patients without severe acquired aplastic anemia. With 4 bases removed from V and 5 bases from J, the gap between germline ends came to 10 bases. CDR1 is LNHDA, CDR2 SQIVND, per germline (reference sequence). The CDR3 sequence is 13 residues long. Researchers used genomic DNA as the template to profile TCR beta VDJ and CDR3. MiXCR was run by TCRdb on the reads, yielding one entry per CDR3 protein. The repertoire holds around 170,000 distinct CDR3 sequences, over 40% seen once, with 2.5% to 4% in the top ten.

The chain recombines TRBV19 with TRBJ2-3; TRBD1 might be the D (6 bases). The origin of this receptor is a human donor with aplastic anemia. Specimen: sorted CD4+, CD8+, or CD8+CD57+ T cells (not recorded which) from PBMCs. The CDR3 reads CASSKQGIDTQYF. In DNA form, the CDR3 reads TGTGCCAGTAGTAAACAGGGTATAGATACGCAGTATTTT. The full variable domain, completed using reference TRBV19 and TRBJ2-3, is DGGITQSPKYLFRKEGQNVTLSCEQNLNHDAMYWYRQDPGQGLRLIYYSQIVNDFQKGDIAEGYSVSREKKESFPLTVTSAQKNPTAFYLCASSKQGIDTQYFGPGTRLTVL.